Listed below are T cell receptor beta chains from one sample, sequenced in a study of cytomegalovirus exposure and HLA in healthy donors. Only in-frame clones appear in the TCRdb table, and some are missing; sequencing was by immunoSEQ multiplex PCR. Of some 150,000 clones listed, around four fifths are singletons. The sample was PBMCs. These receptors originate from a woman aged 40 to 50 in good health and CMV-seronegative. The CDR3 runs from the conserved cysteine through the conserved F or W. A D gene is named only where the DNA matches it firmly. For some rows the clone size is stated as once, few or many, or as a class when expanded; others skip it.

J gene,D gene,clone size,V gene,CDR3 DNA,CDR3 protein
TRBJ2-1,NA,NA,TRBV6-5,TGTGCCAGCAGTTACTCGGGGGGTTACAATGAGCAGTTCTTC,CASSYSGGYNEQFF
TRBJ2-7,TRBD2,NA,TRBV7-8,TGTGCCAGCAGCAAAGCCGGGACTAGCTCATTCGAGCAGTACTTC,CASSKAGTSSFEQYF
TRBJ2-2,NA,once,TRBV6-1,TGTGCCAGCATCCGCGGGCAGGTGACCGGGGAGCTGTTTTTT,CASIRGQVTGELFF
TRBJ1-3,NA,few,TRBV10-3,TGTGCCATCAATCAGGCAGGCCCTATCTCTGGAAACACCATATATTTT,CAINQAGPISGNTIYF
TRBJ2-2,TRBD1,NA,TRBV2,TGTGCCAGCAGGGCCGACAGGGCGAACACCGGGGAGCTGTTTTTT,CASRADRANTGELFF
TRBJ2-7,NA,NA,TRBV7-9,TGTGCCAGCACGACAAGGGGGGGAGGAGGTAATTACGAGCAGTACTTC,CASTTRGGGGNYEQYF
TRBJ2-1,TRBD2,few,TRBV27,TGTGCCAGCAGTTTAGCGGGAGTCCTAGGTGAGCAGTTCTTC,CASSLAGVLGEQFF
TRBJ1-2,NA,NA,TRBV28,TGTGCCAGCAGCTCTGGGGCTTACTATGGCTACACCTTC,CASSSGAYYGYTF
TRBJ2-5,NA,NA,TRBV9,TGTGCCAGCAGCGTAAAAGGGGGAGGGGAGACCCAGTACTTC,CASSVKGGGETQYF
TRBJ2-1,NA,NA,TRBV7-8,TGTGCCAGCAGTCTTACTAGATCGCTCTCCTACAATGAGCAGTTCTTC,CASSLTRSLSYNEQFF
TRBJ1-2,NA,NA,TRBV28,TGTGCCAGCAGCCTCGGGAGAAACTATGGCTACACCTTC,CASSLGRNYGYTF
TRBJ2-7,TRBD2,once,TRBV5-1,TGCGCCAGCAGCTGGCAGCTAGCGGGAGCCGGGGAGCAGTACTTC,CASSWQLAGAGEQYF
TRBJ2-3,NA,NA,TRBV21-1,TGTGCCAGCACCCCCCCAGAGGAGGGAACTAGCACAGATACGCAGTATTTT,CASTPPEEGTSTDTQYF
TRBJ1-1,NA,NA,TRBV6-5,TGTGCCAGCAGTACAGTGGATAACACTGAAGCTTTCTTT,CASSTVDNTEAFF
TRBJ1-2,NA,few,TRBV2,TGTGCCAGCATCCCGGAGTGGGGCTACACCTTC,CASIPEWGYTF
TRBJ1-1,NA,NA,TRBV18,TGTGCCAGCTCACCTGACAGGCTAAACACTGAAGCTTTCTTT,CASSPDRLNTEAFF
TRBJ2-1,TRBD2,NA,TRBV28,TGTGCCAGCAGGGTAGCGGGGGACCTTAACAATGAGCAGTTCTTC,CASRVAGDLNNEQFF
TRBJ2-5,NA,NA,TRBV4-3,TGCGCCAGCAGCCAAGAAGCTGCACGACAAGAGACCCAGTACTTC,CASSQEAARQETQYF
TRBJ2-5,NA,NA,TRBV28,TGTGCCAGCAGCCGCAGGGGAACCCAGGGGACCCAGTACTTC,CASSRRGTQGTQYF
TRBJ2-5,NA,NA,TRBV6-5,TGTGCCAGCAGTTCTCAGGGGTTTCAAGAGACCCAGTACTTC,CASSSQGFQETQYF
TRBJ2-1,NA,NA,TRBV5-4,TGTGCCAGCAGCTTGGAGCTAGCGATCTACAATGAGCAGTTCTTC,CASSLELAIYNEQFF
TRBJ2-7,NA,NA,TRBV6-1,TGTGCCAGCAGTGTAGACAGAGAGAGAGTCGAGCAGTACTTC,CASSVDRERVEQYF
TRBJ2-7,NA,few,TRBV5-1,TGCGCCAGCAGCCCGTGGACTGATTCCTACGAGCAGTACTTC,CASSPWTDSYEQYF
TRBJ1-5,NA,NA,TRBV19,TGTGCCAGTAGTATAGTGGAGGGACCCAGGGATCAGCCCCGGCATTTT,CASSIVEGPRDQPRHF
TRBJ2-7,NA,NA,TRBV28,TGTGCCAGCAGTTTCAAAGACAGGTTCACCTACGAGCAGTACTTC,CASSFKDRFTYEQYF
TRBJ2-7,TRBD1,NA,TRBV6-5,TGTGCCAGCATTCGGGACAGCGTATCCTACGAGCAGTACTTC,CASIRDSVSYEQYF
TRBJ1-2,TRBD1,NA,TRBV2,TGTGCCAGCAGTGGGACAGGCTGGGGGTCTGGCTACACCTTC,CASSGTGWGSGYTF
TRBJ1-2,NA,NA,TRBV28,TGTGCCAGCAGGAGGGATCTTAGGGATGGCTACACCTTC,CASRRDLRDGYTF
TRBJ2-1,NA,NA,TRBV10-1,TGCGCCACCCAGCTAGATAACTACAATGAGCAGTTCTTC,CATQLDNYNEQFF
TRBJ2-1,NA,NA,TRBV5-4,TGTGCCAGCAGCTTAGGGGGACCCCAGGTTTACAATGAGCAGTTCTTC,CASSLGGPQVYNEQFF
TRBJ1-1,NA,NA,TRBV6-1,TGTGCCAGCAGTGAACAGAACACTGAAGCTTTCTTT,CASSEQNTEAFF
TRBJ2-7,TRBD1,NA,TRBV5-4,TGTGCCAGCAGCTTAAGGACAGGTTCAGATTACGAGCAGTACTTC,CASSLRTGSDYEQYF
TRBJ2-1,NA,once,TRBV9,TGTGCCAGCAGCGTAGCGGAGGGTGAGCAGTTCTTC,CASSVAEGEQFF
TRBJ2-1,TRBD2,NA,TRBV7-2,TGTGCCAGCAGCTCCTTGACTAGCCCCAATGAACAGTTCTTC,CASSSLTSPNEQFF
TRBJ1-1,NA,few,TRBV9,TGTGCCAGCAGCGTAGGGACAGACACTGAAGCTTTCTTT,CASSVGTDTEAFF
TRBJ2-7,TRBD1,NA,TRBV7-9,TGTGCCAGCAGCCCCTACATTCTACAGGGGCACGGCTACGAGCAGTACTTC,CASSPYILQGHGYEQYF
TRBJ2-7,NA,NA,TRBV19,TGTGCCAGTAGTATTCGACAGAGCTCCTACGAGCAGTACTTC,CASSIRQSSYEQYF
TRBJ1-1,NA,NA,TRBV14,TGTGCCAGCAGCCAAGGGGGGCCAAGGGCTTTCTTT,CASSQGGPRAFF
TRBJ1-4,NA,NA,TRBV5-1,TGCGCCAGCAGCTTGACGGGGGGGGGTGAAAAACTGTTTTTT,CASSLTGGGEKLFF
TRBJ2-7,TRBD1,NA,TRBV5-1,TGCGCCAGCAGCTTGGCCAGGGACAGGGCCCACGAGCAGTACTTC,CASSLARDRAHEQYF
TRBJ1-2,NA,NA,TRBV28,TGTGCCAGCAGTTTATATGTAGATGCTAACTATGGCTACACCTTC,CASSLYVDANYGYTF
TRBJ1-2,NA,once,TRBV6-5,TGTGCCAGCAGTTACTCGAAAAGGACAACCTATGGCTACACCTTC,CASSYSKRTTYGYTF
TRBJ1-2,NA,NA,TRBV28,TGTGCCAGCAGTTCAAACAGGGTACTCTATGGCTACACCTTC,CASSSNRVLYGYTF
TRBJ1-1,NA,NA,TRBV6-1,TGTGCCAGCAGTCTTAGACAGTCAGGAGGGCCTCCGACTTTCTTT,CASSLRQSGGPPTFF